What follows are 19 T cell receptor beta chains derived from one specimen sequenced in a study of memory CD4+ T cells and cytomegalovirus serostatus. Only in-frame clones appear in the TCRdb table, and some are missing; sequencing was by immunoSEQ multiplex PCR. Here the sample spans 40,000 to 45,000 clones, 76% being singletons. Single viable CD3+CD4+CD8-CD45RO+ cells were sorted as the memory CD4+ T cells. The sample taken for sequencing was memory CD4+ T cells from blood. These receptors originate from an adult in good health and CMV-seronegative.

The chain is built from TRBV7-2 and TRBJ1-1; D is undetermined. The CDR3 is 13 residues long. Trimming shortened V by 5 bases and J by 3 bases, and 10 bases separated the two germline ends. Germline V gene lookup returns CDR1 SGHTA and CDR2 FQGNSA. CDR3 nucleotide sequence: TGTGCCAGCAGCCATAACCGGGACACTGAAGCTTTCTTT. Residues: CASSHNRDTEAFF.

The rearrangement joins TRBV7-9 to TRBJ2-2, with D possibly matching TRBD2 (6 bases). Germline values: CDR1 SEHNR, CDR2 FQNEAQ (reference sequence). The CDR3 consists of 16 residues. V was pared by 0 bases and J by 7 bases, with 15 bases between. The chain's CDR3 is CASSLANLLANGELFF. In DNA form, the CDR3 reads TGTGCCAGCAGCTTAGCCAACCTTCTAGCGAACGGGGAGCTGTTTTTT.

The chain carries TRBV5-1 and TRBJ2-2; D is perhaps TRBD2 (7 bases). CDR3 length equals 16 residues. V lost 4 bases, J lost 4 bases, and 17 bases lay in between. Germline V lookup: CDR1 SGHRS, CDR2 YFSETQ. CDR3 in DNA: TGCGCCAGCAGCACCCCTAAGGGGGGGGGCACCGGGGAGCTGTTTTTT. It codes for CASSTPKGGGTGELFF. Based on the CDR3 plus reference TRBV5-1 and TRBJ2-2, the full variable domain is KAGVTQTPRYLIKTRGQQVTLSCSPISGHRSVSWYQQTPGQGLQFLFEYFSETQRNKGNFPGRFSGRQFSNSRSEMNVSTLELGDSALYLCASSTPKGGGTGELFFGEGSRLTVL.

This chain connects TRBV4-1 to TRBJ2-5, with no clear D. The CDR3 runs 16 residues. CDR1 and CDR2 (germline): MGHRA, YSYEKL. V was shortened by 4 bases and J by 1 base, with 16 bases between the two germline ends. The CDR3, as DNA: TGCGCCAGCAGCCGAGTCCAGCTGCCATTCCAAGAGACCCAGTACTTC. Amino acids: CASSRVQLPFQETQYF.

This clone has only one observation. The chain employs TRBV2 and TRBJ2-3, with D perhaps given as TRBD1 or TRBD2 (5 bases each). CDR3 length: 15 residues. V lost 5 bases to trimming and J lost 0 bases, with 12 bases between them. Germline lookup yields CDR1 SNHLY and CDR2 FYNNEI. The CDR3 sequence: CASSTRDLSTDTQYF. Here the CDR3 DNA reads TGTGCCAGCAGTACCCGGGACCTTAGCACAGATACGCAGTATTTT.

This clone was seen a single time. Written as DNA, the CDR3 is TGTGCCAGCAGCTTCGGGACCTCCTATGGCTACACCTTC. Encoded protein: CASSFGTSYGYTF. V usage is TRBV7-2 and J usage is TRBJ1-2, with a weak D call TRBD1 (5 bases). The CDR3 has 13 amino acids. Deletions cut 3 bases from V and 4 bases from J, with 9 bases between. CDR1 SGHTA and CDR2 FQGNSA come from the germline V gene. The complete variable domain, with remaining parts taken from reference TRBV7-2 and TRBJ1-2, reads GAGVSQSPSNKVTEKGKDVELRCDPISGHTALYWYRQSLGQGLEFLIYFQGNSAPDKSGLPSDRFSAERTGGSVSTLTIQRTQQEDSAVYLCASSFGTSYGYTFGSGTRLTVV.

In its sample, this clone was seen a few times. The chain recombines TRBV5-4 with TRBJ2-1; D ambiguous. This CDR3 is built from 13 residues. Germline V gene sequence: CDR1 SGHNT, CDR2 YYREEE (reference sequence). Trimming removed 1 base at V and 8 bases at J, with 10 bases between. The CDR3 DNA sequence: TGTGCCAGCAGCTTGCTTGACGGAGATGAGCAGTTCTTC. Translating gives CASSLLDGDEQFF.

The chain is built from TRBV5-6 and TRBJ1-6; no reliable D call. Germline V gives CDR1 SGHDT, CDR2 YYEEEE. V was clipped by 0 bases and J by 5 bases, with 12 bases between them. This CDR3 region has 16 residues. The CDR3 region is CASSLEAGFNNSPLHF. In DNA form, the CDR3 reads TGTGCCAGCAGCTTGGAGGCGGGCTTCAATAATTCACCCCTCCACTTT. The entire variable domain, with the rest obtained from reference TRBV5-6 and TRBJ1-6, is as follows: DAGVTQSPTHLIKTRGQQVTLRCSPKSGHDTVSWYQQALGQGPQFIFQYYEEEERQRGNFPDRFSGHQFPNYSSELNVNALLLGDSALYLCASSLEAGFNNSPLHFGNGTRLTVT.

The chain has TRBV30 and TRBJ1-6, with a possible D match to TRBD1 (6 bases). Trimming cost V 5 bases and J 10 bases, with 18 bases left between them. The CDR3 sequence is 14 residues long. Germline CDR1 and CDR2: GTSNPN and SVGIG (reference sequence). Here the CDR3 DNA reads TGTGCCTGGTCGGGCACAGGGTTAACCTCACCCCTCCACTTT. It translates to CAWSGTGLTSPLHF.

CDR3 DNA sequence: TGTGCCAGCAGCCCGGGACGGGGGGAGAGAGAGCAGTACTTC. It codes for CASSPGRGEREQYF. The V call is TRBV5-4, the J call TRBJ2-7; 7 nucleotides agree with TRBD2. Germline CDR1 SGHNT, CDR2 YYREEE (reference sequence). Trimming at V came to 4 bases and at J to 7 bases, leaving 11 bases not matched to a gene. CDR3 length: 14 amino acids.

This clone was picked up one time. The V call is TRBV5-1, the J call TRBJ1-2; 7 bases fit TRBD1. Unmatched junction bases numbered 2, after V lost 1 base and J lost 2 bases. The CDR3 has 14 amino acids. The germline CDR1 and CDR2 sequences are SGHRS and YFSETQ. For the CDR3, the DNA is TGCGCCAGCAGCTTGCGACAGGGAAACTATGGCTACACCTTC. It is translated as CASSLRQGNYGYTF.

This chain connects TRBV7-9 to TRBJ1-2; possible D gene TRBD1, 6 bases. The germline V and J ends were trimmed by 10 bases and 2 bases, with 26 bases remaining between them. CDR3 length equals 17 residues. The germline CDR1 and CDR2 sequences are SEHNR and FQNEAQ (reference sequence). CDR3 coding DNA: TGTGCCACCACACCCTACCCAGCCAGGGGCATCAACTATGGCTACACCTTC. It yields the protein CATTPYPARGINYGYTF.

V is TRBV6-5 and J is TRBJ1-2, with 8 bases that match TRBD1. Trimming removed 2 bases from V and 1 base from J; junction bases left unmatched: 6. This CDR3 contains 16 residues. Looked up from germline, CDR1 is MNHEY and CDR2 is SVGAGI. The CDR3 sequence: CASSYARQGSNYGYTF. DNA for the CDR3: TGTGCCAGCAGTTACGCGAGACAGGGGAGTAACTATGGCTACACCTTC.

The J gene is TRBJ2-2, the V gene TRBV7-9; 9 bases match TRBD1. The germline CDR1 and CDR2 sequences are SEHNR and FQNEAQ (reference sequence). Germline trimming cut 4 bases from V and 0 bases from J; bases unmatched to any gene: 6. The CDR3 is 17 amino acids. The chain's CDR3 is CASSSLQGASNTGELFF. CDR3 bases: TGTGCCAGCAGCTCCCTACAGGGGGCATCGAACACCGGGGAGCTGTTTTTT.

The rearrangement joins TRBV5-1 to TRBJ2-5; tentatively, D is TRBD1 (6 bases). In germline, CDR1 is SGHRS, CDR2 YFSETQ. The CDR3 is 15 residues long. Trimming stripped 2 bases from V and 2 bases from J, with 13 bases between. The CDR3 bases are TGCGCCAGCAGCTTAGGGGGTGCCGGGCAAGAGACCCAGTACTTC. Translation gives CASSLGGAGQETQYF.

This clone was observed a few times. The rearrangement links TRBV5-1 to TRBJ2-2; D is unclear. V was pared by 0 bases and J by 3 bases, with 9 bases between. The CDR3 covers 15 residues. The germline V gene has CDR1 SGHRS and CDR2 YFSETQ. The CDR3 coding sequence is TGCGCCAGCAGCTTGGGGCGGTCACACACCGGGGAGCTGTTTTTT. Amino acid sequence: CASSLGRSHTGELFF.

The genes are TRBV6-5 and TRBJ1-1, with a tentative D call TRBD1 (6 bases). Germline V lookup: CDR1 MNHEY, CDR2 SVGAGI. The CDR3 is made up of 13 amino acids. V lost 6 bases, J lost 5 bases, and 13 bases lay in between. CDR3 residues: CASRPTGWTEAFF. DNA of the CDR3: TGTGCCAGCAGACCTACAGGGTGGACTGAAGCTTTCTTT.

The chain combines TRBV19 with TRBJ2-5; no clear D gene. The CDR3 loop spans 11 amino acids. The V gene's germline CDR1 is LNHDA and CDR2 SQIVND (reference sequence). Trimming cost V 3 bases and J 5 bases, with 4 bases left between them. The CDR3 reads CASSIYETQYF. In nucleotides, the CDR3 is TGTGCCAGTAGTATCTACGAGACCCAGTACTTC.

This clone was detected a few times. J is TRBJ1-6 and V is TRBV30; perhaps TRBD1 as D (5 bases). Germline loops: CDR1 GTSNPN, CDR2 SVGIG (reference sequence). The V gene lost 2 bases and the J gene lost 9 bases, with 32 bases spanning the gap. CDR3 length equals 20 residues. CDR3 sequence: CAWSSSLRVGPKKAASPLHF. The CDR3 DNA follows: TGTGCCTGGAGTTCTTCTTTGAGAGTGGGGCCAAAGAAAGCAGCTTCACCCCTCCACTTT. Based on the CDR3 plus reference TRBV30 and TRBJ1-6, the full variable domain is SQTIHQWPATLVQPVGSPLSLECTVEGTSNPNLYWYRQAAGRGLQLLFYSVGIGQISSEVPQNLSASRPQDRQFILSSKKLLLSDSGFYLCAWSSSLRVGPKKAASPLHFGNGTRLTVT.